A selection of T cell receptor beta chains follows, all from one sample in a study of T cell responses to AZD1222 COVID-19 vaccine. The repertoire was sequenced with immunoSEQ multiplex PCR; TCRdb's copy has only in-frame clones and lacks some. The sample holds roughly 97,000 clones, around nine tenths seen once. The material was peripheral blood, obtained on day 0 of AZD1222 vaccination. Receptors originate from an adult in good health. The CDR3 runs from the conserved cysteine through the conserved F or W. The D gene is left open where the match is weak. Some rows have no size entry. The others give once, few or many, or a class for an expanded clone.

d_gene: TRBD2
abundance: NA
j_gene: TRBJ2-5
v_gene: TRBV2
CDR3aa: CASSGVGGAEETQYF
CDR3nt: TGTGCCAGCAGTGGAGTCGGGGGGGCCGAAGAGACCCAGTACTTC

d_gene: TRBD1
abundance: NA
j_gene: TRBJ1-2
v_gene: TRBV30
CDR3aa: CAWTSYRGRVGYTF
CDR3nt: TGTGCCTGGACTTCATACAGGGGGCGCGTTGGCTACACCTTC

d_gene: TRBD1
abundance: NA
j_gene: TRBJ1-5
v_gene: TRBV19
CDR3aa: CASRSDRTLDQPQHF
CDR3nt: TGTGCCAGTAGATCGGACAGGACTTTGGATCAGCCCCAGCATTTT

d_gene: NA
abundance: NA
j_gene: TRBJ2-7
v_gene: TRBV7-6
CDR3aa: CASSVGDGPYEQYF
CDR3nt: TGTGCCAGCAGCGTAGGGGACGGGCCCTACGAGCAGTACTTC

d_gene: NA
abundance: NA
j_gene: TRBJ1-2
v_gene: TRBV11-2
CDR3aa: CASSLVPYRQLANYGYTF
CDR3nt: TGTGCCAGCAGCTTAGTACCCTACCGTCAGTTAGCTAACTATGGCTACACCTTC

d_gene: TRBD1
abundance: NA
j_gene: TRBJ2-7
v_gene: TRBV27
CDR3aa: CASSLSSQGENEQYF
CDR3nt: TGTGCCAGCAGTTTATCGAGCCAGGGGGAAAACGAGCAGTACTTC

d_gene: NA
abundance: NA
j_gene: TRBJ1-4
v_gene: TRBV9
CDR3aa: CASSPQGRRYEKLFF
CDR3nt: TGTGCCAGCAGCCCCCAGGGTAGACGGTATGAAAAACTGTTTTTT

d_gene: NA
abundance: NA
j_gene: TRBJ1-2
v_gene: TRBV4-1
CDR3aa: CASSLTANYGYTF
CDR3nt: TGCGCCAGCAGCCTTACAGCTAACTATGGCTACACCTTC

d_gene: TRBD1
abundance: NA
j_gene: TRBJ1-2
v_gene: TRBV5-1
CDR3aa: CASSSQGAAPNYGYTF
CDR3nt: TGCGCCAGCAGCTCACAGGGGGCGGCCCCTAACTATGGCTACACCTTC

d_gene: NA
abundance: once
j_gene: TRBJ2-5
v_gene: TRBV2
CDR3aa: CASSELLAPGTQYF
CDR3nt: TGTGCCAGCAGTGAACTATTGGCTCCGGGGACCCAGTACTTC

d_gene: TRBD1
abundance: NA
j_gene: TRBJ1-2
v_gene: TRBV7-8
CDR3aa: CASSLLGQGDYGYTF
CDR3nt: TGTGCCAGCAGCTTGCTAGGACAGGGTGACTATGGCTACACCTTC

d_gene: NA
abundance: NA
j_gene: TRBJ1-2
v_gene: TRBV7-9
CDR3aa: CASSFGPQGGYGYTF
CDR3nt: TGTGCCAGCAGCTTTGGACCCCAAGGAGGCTATGGCTACACCTTC

d_gene: NA
abundance: NA
j_gene: TRBJ2-5
v_gene: TRBV12-5
CDR3aa: CASGLAGQETQYF
CDR3nt: TGTGCTAGTGGTCTAGCAGGGCAAGAGACCCAGTACTTC

d_gene: NA
abundance: NA
j_gene: TRBJ2-5
v_gene: TRBV18
CDR3aa: CASSPVLIGNIKQETQYF
CDR3nt: TGTGCCAGCTCACCCGTTCTGATCGGGAATATCAAACAAGAGACCCAGTACTTC

d_gene: TRBD1
abundance: NA
j_gene: TRBJ2-7
v_gene: TRBV6-1
CDR3aa: CASSEETGTPYEQYF
CDR3nt: TGTGCCAGCAGTGAAGAGACAGGGACACCCTACGAGCAGTACTTC

d_gene: TRBD1
abundance: NA
j_gene: TRBJ1-6
v_gene: TRBV9
CDR3aa: CASSVEATGSNSPLHF
CDR3nt: TGTGCCAGCAGCGTAGAGGCGACAGGGTCTAATTCACCCCTCCACTTT

d_gene: TRBD2
abundance: NA
j_gene: TRBJ2-7
v_gene: TRBV29-1
CDR3aa: CSVEDLDSGGPSYEQYF
CDR3nt: TGCAGCGTTGAAGATCTGGATAGCGGGGGCCCATCCTACGAGCAGTACTTC

d_gene: TRBD2
abundance: NA
j_gene: TRBJ2-3
v_gene: TRBV9
CDR3aa: CASSVGTSGDVSTDTQYF
CDR3nt: TGTGCCAGCAGCGTCGGGACTAGCGGGGACGTTAGCACAGATACGCAGTATTTT

d_gene: NA
abundance: NA
j_gene: TRBJ2-1
v_gene: TRBV2
CDR3aa: CASSEGPLGKQFF
CDR3nt: TGTGCCAGCAGTGAGGGACCACTAGGGAAGCAGTTCTTC

d_gene: NA
abundance: NA
j_gene: TRBJ1-1
v_gene: TRBV6-5
CDR3aa: CASRTGRMNTEAFF
CDR3nt: TGTGCCAGCAGAACAGGGAGGATGAACACTGAAGCTTTCTTT

d_gene: NA
abundance: NA
j_gene: TRBJ2-3
v_gene: TRBV5-5
CDR3aa: CASSNGWGSPDTQYF
CDR3nt: TGTGCCAGCAGCAACGGCTGGGGGAGTCCAGATACGCAGTATTTT

d_gene: TRBD2
abundance: NA
j_gene: TRBJ2-1
v_gene: TRBV27
CDR3aa: CASNYGGAFYNEQFF
CDR3nt: TGTGCCAGCAATTACGGGGGGGCCTTCTACAATGAGCAGTTCTTC

d_gene: TRBD1
abundance: NA
j_gene: TRBJ1-6
v_gene: TRBV19
CDR3aa: CATSSQGARNSPLHF
CDR3nt: TGTGCCACCTCCTCCCAGGGGGCGCGGAATTCACCCCTCCACTTT

d_gene: NA
abundance: NA
j_gene: TRBJ1-5
v_gene: TRBV4-2
CDR3aa: CASSPLAQGPNQPQHF
CDR3nt: TGTGCCAGCAGTCCCCTCGCACAGGGTCCTAATCAGCCCCAGCATTTT

d_gene: NA
abundance: NA
j_gene: TRBJ1-1
v_gene: TRBV11-3
CDR3aa: CASSLGRGLNTEAFF
CDR3nt: TGTGCCAGCAGCCTAGGACGGGGCCTAAACACTGAAGCTTTCTTT

d_gene: TRBD1
abundance: NA
j_gene: TRBJ1-2
v_gene: TRBV7-8
CDR3aa: CASSDAGQGTNYGYTF
CDR3nt: TGTGCCAGCAGCGACGCGGGACAGGGAACTAACTATGGCTACACCTTC

d_gene: NA
abundance: NA
j_gene: TRBJ1-5
v_gene: TRBV18
CDR3aa: CASSPQAGPNQPQHF
CDR3nt: TGTGCCAGCTCACCACAGGCAGGGCCAAATCAGCCCCAGCATTTT

d_gene: NA
abundance: NA
j_gene: TRBJ1-2
v_gene: TRBV11-2
CDR3aa: CASSSSGSYGYTF
CDR3nt: TGTGCCAGCAGCTCGTCGGGGAGCTATGGCTACACCTTC

d_gene: NA
abundance: NA
j_gene: TRBJ2-2
v_gene: TRBV19
CDR3aa: CASSQTDVTGELFF
CDR3nt: TGTGCCAGTAGCCAGACAGATGTCACCGGGGAGCTGTTTTTT

d_gene: TRBD1
abundance: NA
j_gene: TRBJ2-5
v_gene: TRBV4-1
CDR3aa: CASSPGQGVPETQYF
CDR3nt: TGCGCCAGCAGTCCGGGACAGGGAGTCCCAGAGACCCAGTACTTC

d_gene: NA
abundance: NA
j_gene: TRBJ1-2
v_gene: TRBV19
CDR3aa: CAIPGQGYSRNYGYTF
CDR3nt: TGTGCCATCCCCGGGCAGGGGTATTCCCGGAACTATGGCTACACCTTC

d_gene: NA
abundance: NA
j_gene: TRBJ2-7
v_gene: TRBV11-2
CDR3aa: CASGMTVYEQYF
CDR3nt: TGTGCCAGCGGAATGACAGTCTACGAGCAGTACTTC

d_gene: NA
abundance: NA
j_gene: TRBJ2-6
v_gene: TRBV5-1
CDR3aa: CASSLSGANVLTF
CDR3nt: TGCGCCAGCAGCCTATCTGGGGCCAACGTCCTGACTTTC

d_gene: NA
abundance: NA
j_gene: TRBJ2-5
v_gene: TRBV4-1
CDR3aa: CASSHPPQFETQYF
CDR3nt: TGCGCCAGCAGCCACCCTCCCCAGTTTGAGACCCAGTACTTC

d_gene: NA
abundance: once
j_gene: TRBJ2-3
v_gene: TRBV6-4
CDR3aa: CASSVTSGGTDTQYF
CDR3nt: TGTGCCAGCAGCGTGACTAGTGGGGGGACAGATACGCAGTATTTT

d_gene: NA
abundance: NA
j_gene: TRBJ1-3
v_gene: TRBV6-1
CDR3aa: CASSAQRGGPGNTIYF
CDR3nt: TGTGCCAGCAGTGCTCAGAGGGGGGGGCCTGGAAACACCATATATTTT

d_gene: NA
abundance: NA
j_gene: TRBJ1-5
v_gene: TRBV12-5
CDR3aa: CASGSRRGRRHF
CDR3nt: TGTGCTAGTGGCTCTCGACGAGGACGCCGGCATTTT

d_gene: NA
abundance: NA
j_gene: TRBJ2-2
v_gene: TRBV12-3/TRBV12-4
CDR3aa: CASSPLNTGELFF
CDR3nt: TGTGCCAGCAGCCCTTTGAACACCGGGGAGCTGTTTTTT

d_gene: TRBD1
abundance: NA
j_gene: TRBJ2-3
v_gene: TRBV19
CDR3aa: CASRERGRTDTQYF
CDR3nt: TGTGCCAGTAGAGAGAGGGGGCGCACAGATACGCAGTATTTT

d_gene: NA
abundance: NA
j_gene: TRBJ2-2
v_gene: TRBV9
CDR3aa: CASSFRGANTGELFF
CDR3nt: TGTGCCAGCAGCTTCAGGGGCGCGAACACCGGGGAGCTGTTTTTT

d_gene: TRBD1
abundance: NA
j_gene: TRBJ2-1
v_gene: TRBV2
CDR3aa: CASNTDRGLDEQFF
CDR3nt: TGTGCCAGCAACACGGACAGGGGGCTTGATGAGCAGTTCTTC

d_gene: TRBD1
abundance: NA
j_gene: TRBJ2-7
v_gene: TRBV5-1
CDR3aa: CASSPGQGSYEQYF
CDR3nt: TGCGCCAGCAGCCCCGGACAGGGAAGCTACGAGCAGTACTTC

d_gene: NA
abundance: NA
j_gene: TRBJ2-3
v_gene: TRBV6-5
CDR3aa: CATLGGPTDTQYF
CDR3nt: TGTGCCACCTTGGGGGGGCCTACAGATACGCAGTATTTT

d_gene: NA
abundance: NA
j_gene: TRBJ2-1
v_gene: TRBV10-1
CDR3aa: CASSESVRRGSQFF
CDR3nt: TGCGCCAGCAGTGAGTCAGTTCGAAGGGGGTCCCAGTTCTTC

d_gene: TRBD2
abundance: NA
j_gene: TRBJ2-1
v_gene: TRBV5-1
CDR3aa: CASSTRGLAGDLSSYNEQFF
CDR3nt: TGCGCCAGCAGCACCAGGGGACTAGCGGGGGACCTTAGCTCCTACAATGAGCAGTTCTTC

d_gene: NA
abundance: NA
j_gene: TRBJ1-5
v_gene: TRBV19
CDR3aa: CASSYRGGDNQPQHF
CDR3nt: TGTGCCAGTAGTTACCGGGGGGGGGACAATCAGCCCCAGCATTTT

d_gene: NA
abundance: NA
j_gene: TRBJ1-2
v_gene: TRBV9
CDR3aa: CASSATGREDYGYTF
CDR3nt: TGTGCCAGCAGCGCCACCGGGAGAGAAGACTATGGCTACACCTTC